This TCR beta chain was obtained from a study (dated by TCRdb to 2016 to 2018). Receptor libraries were prepared by RT-PCR. The instrument was an Illumina MiSeq. TCRdb redid the processing of the public reads, applying fastp at Q25 and MiXCR, and retained in-frame beta chains. CDR3 protein sequences are deduplicated, and each keeps its most common genes and DNA. In this sample the table shows about 700,000 distinct CDR3 sequences, 14% of which occur a single time. 3.6% of the sample belongs to the ten largest clones. Including cysteine and phenylalanine, the CDR3 has 13 amino acids. Here the CDR3 DNA is all that survives: 39 bases in frame from base 1. Based on the germline V gene, the CDR1 and CDR2 sequences are SGHDT and YYEEEE. V is reduced by 4 bases and J by 11 bases, leaving a spacing of 16 bases between them. This clonotype was seen a handful of times. It has no known antigen specificity. No quality values exist for individual bases; no much larger clone is one base distant.

This TCR was recovered from a female donor in good health, serving as a healthy control. Sequenced sample: memory CD4+ T cells from blood. This chain joins TRBV5-6 to TRBJ2-1; a tentative D call is TRBD2 (6 bases match). The CDR3 protein is CASSLPGTRQQFF. The DNA sequence is given as TGTGCCAGCAGCCTACCTGGGACTCGGCAGCAGTTCTTC.